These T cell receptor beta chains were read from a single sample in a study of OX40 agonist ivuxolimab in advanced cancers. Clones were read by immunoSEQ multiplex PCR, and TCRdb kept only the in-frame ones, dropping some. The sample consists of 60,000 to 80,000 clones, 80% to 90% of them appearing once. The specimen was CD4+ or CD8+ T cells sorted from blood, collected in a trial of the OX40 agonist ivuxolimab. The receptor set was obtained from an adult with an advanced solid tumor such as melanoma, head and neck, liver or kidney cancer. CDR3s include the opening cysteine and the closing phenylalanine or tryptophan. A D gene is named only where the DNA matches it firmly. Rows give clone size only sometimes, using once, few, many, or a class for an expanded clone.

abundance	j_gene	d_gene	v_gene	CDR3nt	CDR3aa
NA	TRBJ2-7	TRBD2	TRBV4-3	TGCGCCAGCAGCCAAGGAGGTAGCGGGTCCGCCCTCAACGAGCAGTACTTC	CASSQGGSGSALNEQYF
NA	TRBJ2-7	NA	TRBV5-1	TGCGCCAGCAGCTTGGCGGACGAGCAGTACTTC	CASSLADEQYF
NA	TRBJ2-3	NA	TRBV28	TGTGCCAGCATGACGGCTTTCGAGGGCACAGATACGCAGTATTTT	CASMTAFEGTDTQYF
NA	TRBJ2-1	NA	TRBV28	TGTGCCAGCACCACCCTAACGGGGACTTACAATGAGCAGTTCTTC	CASTTLTGTYNEQFF
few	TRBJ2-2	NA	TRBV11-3	TGTGCCAGCAGCCTTAGAGGAGGCTGGAACACCGGGGAGCTGTTTTTT	CASSLRGGWNTGELFF
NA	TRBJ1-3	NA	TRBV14	TGTGCCAGCAGCCAAGGGTACTCTGGAAACACCATATATTTT	CASSQGYSGNTIYF
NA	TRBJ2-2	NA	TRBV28	TGTGCCAGCAGTCCCCGCAGCTGGAGAGTACGGAACACCGGGGAGCTGTTTTTT	CASSPRSWRVRNTGELFF
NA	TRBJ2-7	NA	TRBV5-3	TGTGCCAGAAGCTTGTTCTACTACGAGCAGTACTTC	CARSLFYYEQYF
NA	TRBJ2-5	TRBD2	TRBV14	TGTGCCAGCAGCCTACTAGCGGGAGGGTCGGAGACCCAGTACTTC	CASSLLAGGSETQYF
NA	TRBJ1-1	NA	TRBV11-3	TGTGCCAGCAGCTTAGTTTACAGGGTGGACACTGAAGCTTTCTTT	CASSLVYRVDTEAFF
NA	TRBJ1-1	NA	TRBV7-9	TGTGCCAGCAGCTTAGAAGAGGACACTGAAGCTTTCTTT	CASSLEEDTEAFF
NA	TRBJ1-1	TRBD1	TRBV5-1	TGCGCCAGCAGCCCCCGGACAGGGAACACTGAAGCTTTCTTT	CASSPRTGNTEAFF
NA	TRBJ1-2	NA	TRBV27	TGTGCCAGCAGTTTAAAGGGGATCGGGTCTGGCTACACCTTC	CASSLKGIGSGYTF
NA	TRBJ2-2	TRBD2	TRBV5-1	TGCGCCAGCAGCTTGGGACTAGCGTCCGGGGAGCTGTTTTTT	CASSLGLASGELFF
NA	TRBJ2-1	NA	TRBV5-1	TGCGCCAGCAGCTTGGTACAGCGTCACAATGAGCAGTTCTTC	CASSLVQRHNEQFF
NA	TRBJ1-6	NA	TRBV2	TGTGCCAGCAAGCAGATTTATGATAATTCACCCCTCCACTTT	CASKQIYDNSPLHF
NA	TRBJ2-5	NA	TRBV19	TGTGCCAGTAGTATTGAAGACAGTTCAGAGACCCAGTACTTC	CASSIEDSSETQYF
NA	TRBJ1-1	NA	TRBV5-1	TGCGCCAGCAGCCTCGCAGGGAAGTGGGACACTGAAGCTTTCTTT	CASSLAGKWDTEAFF
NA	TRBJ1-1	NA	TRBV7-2	TGTGCCAGCAGCCATCCAGCCACTGAAGCTTTCTTT	CASSHPATEAFF
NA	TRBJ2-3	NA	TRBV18	TGTGCCAGCTCACCACCGTGGGTTGCGGGGACTAGCACAGATACGCAGTATTTT	CASSPPWVAGTSTDTQYF
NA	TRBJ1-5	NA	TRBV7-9	TGTGCCAGCAGCTTAGGGGGGACGCAGAGCAATCAGCCCCAGCATTTT	CASSLGGTQSNQPQHF
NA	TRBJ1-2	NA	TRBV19	TGTGCCACTGAGGACAACCGAAACTATGGCTACACCTTC	CATEDNRNYGYTF